One and the same sample provided the 18 T cell receptor beta chains below, sequenced in a study of T cells in Graves' hyperthyroidism and ophthalmopathy. Amplification targeted TCR beta CDR3 regions from RNA transcripts. The study used the HTBI primer set for a first-round RT-PCR of the TCR CDR3. TCRdb called the multiplex PCR reads again in MiXCR, with one record for every CDR3 protein. The sample has 200,000 to 300,000 distinct CDR3 sequences, approximately 25% seen once. The source material was blood. These receptors were obtained from a woman in her 40s with Graves' ophthalmopathy.

The chain uses TRBV5-1 and TRBJ2-2; TRBD1 matches at 8 bases. There are 14 residues in the CDR3. J was trimmed by 6 bases and V by 0 bases; bases with no gene match: 1. From germline, CDR1 is SGHRS and CDR2 YFSETQ. The CDR3 bases are TGCGCCAGCAGCTTGGAACAGGGGGCCGGGGAGCTGTTTTTT. It codes for CASSLEQGAGELFF.

This clonotype came up a few times. This chain links TRBV20-1 with TRBJ1-5; 7 positions agree with TRBD1. This CDR3 has 14 amino acids. The junction had 9 bases not matched to a gene; V was cut back by 5 bases and J by 5 bases. Germline-derived CDR1 and CDR2 are DFQATT and SNEGSKA (reference sequence). CDR3 in amino acids: CSASSGGRDQPQHF. Here the CDR3 DNA reads TGCAGTGCTTCCTCAGGGGGGAGGGATCAGCCCCAGCATTTT.

This clonotype was found many times. This rearrangement joins TRBV27 to TRBJ2-7; 14 nucleotides line up with TRBD2. The CDR3 covers 16 residues. Germline lookup yields CDR1 MNHEY and CDR2 SMNVEV (reference sequence). V was clipped by 5 bases and J by 7 bases; unmatched bases: 10. The CDR3 DNA follows: TGTGCCAGCAGTCAAGACCCGGGACTAGCGGGAGCGGAGCAGTACTTC. Translating it yields CASSQDPGLAGAEQYF.

This clonotype was detected ten times or more. J is TRBJ1-2 and V is TRBV5-1; 7 bases are a match to TRBD1. V lost 1 base and J lost 6; bases outside the gene matches: 6. There are 14 residues in the CDR3. CDR1 is SGHRS and CDR2 is YFSETQ in the germline V gene. The CDR3 spells CASSLRGQANGYTF. The CDR3 nucleotides are TGCGCCAGCAGCTTGAGAGGACAGGCGAATGGCTACACCTTC.

This clonotype came up many times. CDR3 amino acids: CASSQSGSNYEQYF. In DNA, the CDR3 is TGTGCCAGCAGCCAGTCGGGGTCGAACTACGAGCAGTACTTC. This rearrangement joins TRBV3-1 to TRBJ2-7; tentative D call: TRBD2 (5 bases). Trimming pared 3 bases from V and 3 bases from J, leaving 12 bases between. Germline assignment: CDR1 LGHDT and CDR2 YNNKEL (reference sequence). This CDR3 region has 14 residues.

The table lists this clonotype with many counts. The V call is TRBV5-5, the J call TRBJ2-7; 10 bases agree with TRBD2. The CDR3 sequence is 13 residues long. CDR1 and CDR2 from the germline V gene are SGHKS and YYEKEE (reference sequence). J was trimmed by 9 bases and V by 5 bases; bases with no gene match: 8. In DNA, the CDR3 is TGTGCCAGCAGTTCTAGCGGGAGACGTACGCAGTACTTC. This codes for CASSSSGRRTQYF.

V is TRBV6-2 or TRBV6-3 and J is TRBJ2-1; tentatively, D is TRBD1 (6 bases). The length of the CDR3 is 12 residues. V was trimmed by 8 bases and J by 4 bases, leaving 9 bases between them. Germline V gene data show CDR1 as MNHEY and CDR2 as SVGEGT. CDR3 loop: CASRDIYNEQFF. The CDR3 bases are TGTGCCAGCCGGGACATATACAATGAGCAGTTCTTC.

This clonotype was found many times. J is TRBJ1-3 and V is TRBV6-1; possibly TRBD1 for D (6 bases). This CDR3 contains 13 residues. From germline, CDR1 is MNHNS and CDR2 SASEGT. Trimming took off 5 bases at V and 6 bases at J, with 11 bases between the two ends. CDR3 in amino acids: CASSQRTENTIYF. CDR3 in DNA: TGTGCCAGCAGTCAGAGGACAGAAAACACCATATATTTT.

This clonotype was observed at least ten times. The chain recombines TRBV5-1 with TRBJ1-1; maybe TRBD1 (5 bases). From germline, CDR1 is SGHRS and CDR2 YFSETQ. The CDR3 is 14 amino acids. The V end lost 4 bases, the J end lost 5 bases, and 15 bases lay between the germline ends. The CDR3 nucleotides read TGCGCCAGCAGCGTACTAACAGAGGGGACTGAAGCTTTCTTT. This encodes CASSVLTEGTEAFF.

This clonotype was seen ten or more times. The chain combines TRBV30 with TRBJ1-1, with TRBD1 matching 8 bases. This CDR3 has 13 residues. Germline trimming cut 4 bases from V and 6 bases from J; bases unmatched to any gene: 7. Germline V gives CDR1 GTSNPN, CDR2 SVGIG (reference sequence). Here the CDR3 DNA reads TGTGCCTGGACATGGACAGGGAGACCTGAAGCTTTCTTT. The encoded protein is CAWTWTGRPEAFF.

In this sample, this clonotype turned up many times. V is TRBV30 and J is TRBJ2-7; 7 bases align to TRBD1. CDR3 length equals 12 residues. Trimming took 8 bases from V and 4 from J; bases not matched to a gene: 8. The germline CDR1 and CDR2 sequences are GTSNPN and SVGIG (reference sequence). The CDR3 loop is CAGTDHKYEQYF. CDR3 sequence (DNA): TGTGCCGGGACAGATCACAAGTACGAGCAGTACTTC.

In its sample, this clonotype was seen many times. The rearrangement uses TRBV11-2 and TRBJ2-7; D call uncertain. CDR1 is SGHAT, CDR2 FQNNGV, per germline. This CDR3 contains 14 residues. Trimming pared 3 bases from V and 2 bases from J, leaving 11 bases between. The CDR3 here is CASSLRTETYEQYF. The CDR3 DNA reads TGTGCCAGCAGCTTGAGGACGGAGACCTACGAGCAGTACTTC.

There are many counts of this clonotype. This chain connects TRBV12-3 or TRBV12-4 to TRBJ1-2; TRBD1 aligns across 8 bases. The CDR3 is 15 residues long. V trimming: 1 base; J trimming: 4 bases; junction bases outside the gene matches: 5. The CDR3 nucleotides are TGTGCCAGCAGTTTAGGCTCAGGGGGCGGCTATGGCTACACCTTC. It yields the protein CASSLGSGGGYGYTF.

This chain links TRBV4-1 with TRBJ2-7; 7 nucleotides align to TRBD2. The CDR3 runs to 16 residues. V dropped 0 bases and J dropped 3; count of bases not matched to a gene: 8. CDR1 is MGHRA, CDR2 YSYEKL, per germline. DNA of the CDR3: TGCGCCAGCAGCCAAGATACAACTAGCGCATTCTACGAGCAGTACTTC. This codes for CASSQDTTSAFYEQYF.

This clonotype appeared many times. This chain links TRBV28 with TRBJ1-5, with no clear D. The CDR3 is 13 amino acids. From germline, CDR1 is MDHEN and CDR2 SYDVKM. Trimming took off 1 base at V and 6 bases at J, with 7 bases between the two ends. The CDR3 nucleotides are TGTGCCAGCAGTTTATCTGGACTTCAGCCCCAGCATTTT. Its protein product is CASSLSGLQPQHF.

The chain is built from TRBV19 and TRBJ2-5, with unresolved D. Germline CDR1 and CDR2: LNHDA and SQIVND (reference sequence). The CDR3 has 15 amino acids. The V end was cut by 5 bases, the J end by 4 bases, with 17 bases between. This CDR3 reads CASSDTIGRGETQYF. DNA for the CDR3: TGTGCCAGTAGTGACACGATCGGCCGAGGAGAGACCCAGTACTTC.

This clonotype was seen at least ten times. The J gene is TRBJ1-1, the V gene TRBV30, with 10 bases matching TRBD1. Per the germline V gene, CDR1 is GTSNPN and CDR2 is SVGIG (reference sequence). The V and J ends lost 8 bases and 1 base, in that order; junction bases with no gene match: 1. This CDR3 has 12 amino acids. The CDR3 DNA reads TGTGCCAGGACAGGGGGGAACACTGAAGCTTTCTTT. Translation gives CARTGGNTEAFF.

V and J are TRBV7-9 and TRBJ1-1; D is undetermined. The CDR3 is 14 amino acids. Trimming cost V 7 bases and J 10 bases, with 22 bases left between them. Looked up from germline, CDR1 is SEHNR and CDR2 is FQNEAQ (reference sequence). Here the CDR3 reads CASTSGFVAMSAFF. The CDR3 DNA reads as TGTGCCAGCACCTCTGGGTTCGTAGCGATGTCAGCTTTCTTT.